These 11 T cell receptor beta chains were all obtained from the same sample, sequenced in a study of tumor and adjacent non-tumor tissue in lung cancer. A modified ARM-PCR protocol with three rounds of nested PCR amplified TCRbeta. TCRdb processed the multiplex PCR reads anew with MiXCR; each CDR3 protein has one entry. In the table there are roughly 75,000 distinct CDR3 sequences, about 82% of which are singletons. RNA was extracted from bulk tissue without any cell sorting. Distant lung tissue was collected more than 3 cm away from the tumor edge. The sample comprised distant non-tumor lung tissue. The receptors stem from a man aged 55 to 70 with non-small cell lung cancer.

Turning to this clonotype: This is likely a read error, given that the CDR3 carries no conserved phenylalanine or tryptophan at its end. The chain carries TRBV4-2 and TRBJ1-1; D call uncertain. Germline CDR1 is LGHNA and CDR2 is YNFKEQ. V lost 4 bases to trimming and J lost 6 bases, with 15 bases between them. The CDR3 loop spans 14 amino acids. Written as DNA, the CDR3 is TGTGCCAGCAGCCGTCCTGCGGTTGCGTCTGAAGCTTTCTCT. Protein sequence: CASSRPAVASEAFS.

This rearrangement joins TRBV11-2 to TRBJ2-7; D gene unclear. The V gene's germline CDR1 is SGHAT and CDR2 FQNNGV. V shed 3 bases and J shed 6 bases, with 6 bases lying between them. The CDR3 sequence is 11 residues long. CDR3 region: CASSFSFEQYF. Here the CDR3 DNA reads TGTGCCAGCAGCTTTTCTTTCGAGCAGTACTTC.

Concerning this clonotype: The CDR3 does not end in the conserved phenylalanine or tryptophan, so this is likely a read error. The chain uses TRBV11-2 and TRBJ2-7; no definite D call. From germline, CDR1 is SGHAT and CDR2 FQNNGV. The CDR3 is made up of 17 amino acids. The CDR3 DNA follows: TGTGCCAGTAGCTTAATCCTCGAGGCCCTCAAAGGCTACGAGCAGTACTCC. Its translation: CASSLILEALKGYEQYS.

V gene TRBV6-1 combines with J gene TRBJ2-2; D is unclear. V lost 8 bases and J 5 bases, leaving 21 bases between the germline ends. CDR3 size: 16 residues. The germline V gene encodes CDR1 MNHNS and CDR2 SASEGT. The CDR3 DNA follows: TGTGCCAGCGGTCGTAAGGACGTATTGGGGACCGGGGAGCTGTTTTTT. Amino acids: CASGRKDVLGTGELFF.

This clonotype was observed once. This CDR3 is missing its conserved last phenylalanine or tryptophan, likely due to a read error. The rearrangement joins TRBV6-6 to TRBJ1-1; TRBD1 matches at 7 bases. Per germline, CDR1 MNHNY and CDR2 SVGAGI (reference sequence). This CDR3 contains 15 residues. Trimming cost V 7 bases and J 4 bases; bases outside gene matches: 12. The CDR3 nucleotides read TGTGCCAGCACCCTCACCGTGACAGGGAGCACTGAAGCTTTCTCT. Protein: CASTLTVTGSTEAFS.

As regards this clonotype: Compared with germline, one end of the junction differs, possibly owing to a read error. In DNA form, the CDR3 reads TGTGCCCAGCTTTCAGGGGGCAGATACGCAGTATTT. Protein sequence: CAQLSGGRYAVF. The rearrangement uses TRBV11-3 and TRBJ2-3; 8 bases are shared with TRBD1. The CDR3 loop spans 12 amino acids. Looked up from germline, CDR1 is SGHNT and CDR2 is YENEEA.

As to this clonotype: It is likely a read error, because the conserved phenylalanine at the end of the CDR3 is missing. The chain carries TRBV11-2 and TRBJ1-6; a weak D match, TRBD1 (6 bases). The CDR3 length is 15 residues. Looked up from germline, CDR1 is SGHAT and CDR2 is FQNNGV. CDR3 amino acids: CASSLEGDNNSPLHY. Here the CDR3 DNA reads TGTGCGAGCAGCTTAGAAGGGGACAATAATTCACCCCTCCACTAT.

V usage is TRBV6-5 and J usage is TRBJ2-1; 8 nucleotides match TRBD2. The CDR3 extends over 16 amino acids. The germline V gene has CDR1 MNHEY and CDR2 SVGAGI. V shed 9 bases and J 8 bases; nucleotides not matched to a gene: 18. The CDR3 spells CARSRLWSGRGDEQFF. For the CDR3, the DNA is TGTGCCAGGAGTCGCCTATGGAGCGGGAGAGGGGATGAGCAGTTCTTC.

DNA for the CDR3: TGCGCCAGCAGCTTAGCGACAGCTCTCTATGGCTACACCTTC. Its translation is CASSLATALYGYTF. The chain uses TRBV5-1 and TRBJ1-2; weak D call: TRBD1 (5 bases). V lost 2 bases, J lost 4 bases, and 12 bases lay in between. CDR1 is SGHRS and CDR2 is YFSETQ in the germline V gene. The CDR3 loop spans 14 amino acids.

This clonotype appeared a few times. The junction and the germline gene differ at one end; a read error may be behind it. This sequence joins TRBV11-2 and TRBJ2-7, with a possible D match to TRBD2 (6 bases). Germline V CDR1 and CDR2: SGHAT, FQNNGV. This CDR3 has 15 residues. The CDR3 protein is CASSPEQGGYYEQYF. The CDR3 DNA is TGTGCCAGCAGCCCTGAGCAGGGAGGTTACTACGAGCAGTATTTC.

Worth noting for this clonotype: Sequence at one end of the junction differs from germline and may be a read error. The rearrangement joins TRBV29-1 to TRBJ2-3; D not certain. The CDR3 sequence is 10 residues long. The germline gives CDR1 SQVTM, CDR2 ANQGSEA. The CDR3 is CSVEDVDRCF. Written as DNA, the CDR3 is TGCAGCGTTGAAGATGTGGACCGGTGTTTT.